The entry below describes one T cell receptor (beta chain). What it binds is not known. TCRdb's table, derived via immunoSEQ multiplex PCR, lists solely in-frame clones and lacks some. The table records 130,000 to 150,000 clones, about 87% of them present only once. This specimen belongs to a study of radiation and T cells in renal cell carcinoma. Study-wide results and caveats: Pretreatment tumor biopsies were lacking, so baseline clonotypes are unknown.

The time point was: baseline pretreatment blood. The sample's treatment: 15 Gy SBRT to primary tumor, nephrectomy 4 weeks later. The CDR3 runs to 15 residues. Losses at the gene ends were 5 bases for V and 2 bases for J; bases not matched to a gene: 3. Germline values: CDR1 LGHNA, CDR2 YNFKEQ. Sequenced material: blood, taken from a patient whose treatment included radiotherapy and nephrectomy. The rearrangement joins TRBV4-2 to TRBJ1-2; TRBD1 aligns across 12 bases. The sequence was collected from a woman in her 70s with renal cell carcinoma. The DNA for the CDR3 is TGTGCCAGCAGCTGGGGACAGGGGGCAAACTATGGCTACACCTTC. It codes for CASSWGQGANYGYTF.